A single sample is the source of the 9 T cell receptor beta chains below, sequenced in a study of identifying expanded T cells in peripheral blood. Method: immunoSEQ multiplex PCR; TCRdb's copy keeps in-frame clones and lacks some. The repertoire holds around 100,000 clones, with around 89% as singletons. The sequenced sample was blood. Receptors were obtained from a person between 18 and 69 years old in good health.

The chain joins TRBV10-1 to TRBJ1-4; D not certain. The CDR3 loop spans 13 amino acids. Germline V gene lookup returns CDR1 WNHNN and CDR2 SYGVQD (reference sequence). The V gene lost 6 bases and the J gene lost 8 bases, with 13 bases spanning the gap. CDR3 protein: CASSPTVGEKLFF. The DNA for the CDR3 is TGCGCCAGCAGCCCTACCGTGGGGGAAAAACTGTTTTTT.

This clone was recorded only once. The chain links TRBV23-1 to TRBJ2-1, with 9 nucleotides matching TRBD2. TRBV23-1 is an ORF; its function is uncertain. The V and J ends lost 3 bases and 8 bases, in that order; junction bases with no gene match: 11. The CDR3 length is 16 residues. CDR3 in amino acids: CASSQSWRGGRDEQFF. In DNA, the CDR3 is TGCGCCAGCAGTCAGTCTTGGCGGGGGGGCCGGGATGAGCAGTTCTTC.

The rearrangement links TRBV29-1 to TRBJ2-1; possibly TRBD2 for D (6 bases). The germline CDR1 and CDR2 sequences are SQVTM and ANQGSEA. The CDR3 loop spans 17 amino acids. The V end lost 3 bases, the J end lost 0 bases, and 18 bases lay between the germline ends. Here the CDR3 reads CSVEAGSQLFSYNEQFF. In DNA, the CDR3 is TGCAGCGTTGAGGCGGGGTCCCAGCTCTTCTCCTACAATGAGCAGTTCTTC.

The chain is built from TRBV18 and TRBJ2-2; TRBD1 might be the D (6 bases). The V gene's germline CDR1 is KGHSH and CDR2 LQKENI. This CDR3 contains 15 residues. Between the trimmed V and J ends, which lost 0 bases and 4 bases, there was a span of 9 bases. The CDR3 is CASSPPGQSTGELFF. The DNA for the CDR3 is TGTGCCAGCTCACCACCGGGACAAAGCACCGGGGAGCTGTTTTTT.

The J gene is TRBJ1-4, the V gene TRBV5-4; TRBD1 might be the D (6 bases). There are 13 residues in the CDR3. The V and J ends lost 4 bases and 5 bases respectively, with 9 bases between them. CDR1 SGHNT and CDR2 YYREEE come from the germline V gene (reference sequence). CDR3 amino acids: CASSQGQNEKLFF. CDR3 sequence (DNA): TGTGCCAGCAGCCAGGGACAAAATGAAAAACTGTTTTTT.

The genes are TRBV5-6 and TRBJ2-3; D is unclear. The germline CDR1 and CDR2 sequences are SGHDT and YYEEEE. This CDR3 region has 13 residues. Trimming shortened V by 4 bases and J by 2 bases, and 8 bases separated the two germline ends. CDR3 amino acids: CASSLTSTDTQYF. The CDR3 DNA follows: TGTGCCAGCAGCCTCACATCCACAGATACGCAGTATTTT.

The CDR3 spells CASSPGTGGRGNTIYF. The DNA of the CDR3 is TGTGCCAGCAGTCCGGGGACAGGGGGCCGGGGAAACACCATATATTTT. The chain joins TRBV27 to TRBJ1-3; TRBD1 matches 12 bases. Losses at the gene ends were 5 bases for V and 4 bases for J; bases not matched to a gene: 6. This CDR3 comprises 16 residues. Germline V gives CDR1 MNHEY, CDR2 SMNVEV (reference sequence).

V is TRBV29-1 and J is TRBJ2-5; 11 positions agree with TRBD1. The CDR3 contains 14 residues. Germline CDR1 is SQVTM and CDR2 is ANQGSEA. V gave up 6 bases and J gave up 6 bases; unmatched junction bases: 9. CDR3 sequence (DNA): TGCAGCGTCGACGGACAGGGGGCTGTAAAGACCCAGTACTTC. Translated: CSVDGQGAVKTQYF. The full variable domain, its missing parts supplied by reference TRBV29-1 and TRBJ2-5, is SAVISQKPSRDICQRGTSLTIQCQVDSQVTMMFWYRQQPGQSLTLIATANQGSEATYESGFVIDKFPISRPNLTFSTLTVSNMSPEDSSIYLCSVDGQGAVKTQYFGPGTRLLVL.

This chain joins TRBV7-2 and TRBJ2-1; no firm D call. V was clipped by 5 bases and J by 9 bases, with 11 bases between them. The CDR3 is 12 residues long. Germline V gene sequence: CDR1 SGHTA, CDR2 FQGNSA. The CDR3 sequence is CASSEPRVEQFF. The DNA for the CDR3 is TGTGCCAGCAGCGAGCCGCGAGTTGAGCAGTTCTTC.